This TCR beta chain was identified during a study of radiotherapy plus CTLA-4 blockade in lung cancer (dated by TCRdb to 2017 to 2018). With respect to the entire study: Among enrolled patients, under 20% had an objective response and roughly 33% reached disease control.

Worth noting for this clone: Its antigen remains unidentified. One base away there is no much larger clone; base qualities are not given.

CDR1 and CDR2, looked up from the germline V gene (reference sequence), are LNHNV and YYDKDF. The V end loses 0 bases and the J end loses 6 bases, and a stretch of 8 bases separates them. There are 14 amino acids in the CDR3, from cysteine to phenylalanine inclusive. Just CDR3 DNA is preserved here, 42 bases in frame from base 1. The method behind the library was the immunoSEQ multiplex PCR assay. Held by TCRdb, this immuneACCESS table contains in-frame sequences only and omits some clones. Under half of the omission traces to an unresolved V gene where checked; the cause of the rest is unknown. This sample comprises 43,000 or so clones, 73% of them detected only once. Of the sample, roughly 4% falls within the top ten clones. What the study reported, not specific to this receptor: The strongest predictors of response, as reported, were early dynamic changes in blood T cell clones along with a rise in serum interferon-beta after radiation. After treatment with radiotherapy and ipilimumab, TCR clones that came from tumors expanded in the peripheral blood.

The study tested focal radiation therapy combined with CTLA-4 blockade (ipilimumab) in patients with chemo-refractory metastatic non-small-cell lung cancer. The chain is made from TRBV15 and TRBJ2-2; TRBD1 is a weak D gene call, 5 bases matching. Sequencing was performed on peripheral blood, taken from a patient treated with radiotherapy plus ipilimumab. The clonotype originates from a human donor with non-small cell lung cancer who had a complete response to radiotherapy plus ipilimumab. The CDR3 here reads CATSRDGAAGELFF. The DNA reads as follows: TGTGCCACCAGCAGAGATGGGGCGGCCGGGGAGCTGTTTTTT.